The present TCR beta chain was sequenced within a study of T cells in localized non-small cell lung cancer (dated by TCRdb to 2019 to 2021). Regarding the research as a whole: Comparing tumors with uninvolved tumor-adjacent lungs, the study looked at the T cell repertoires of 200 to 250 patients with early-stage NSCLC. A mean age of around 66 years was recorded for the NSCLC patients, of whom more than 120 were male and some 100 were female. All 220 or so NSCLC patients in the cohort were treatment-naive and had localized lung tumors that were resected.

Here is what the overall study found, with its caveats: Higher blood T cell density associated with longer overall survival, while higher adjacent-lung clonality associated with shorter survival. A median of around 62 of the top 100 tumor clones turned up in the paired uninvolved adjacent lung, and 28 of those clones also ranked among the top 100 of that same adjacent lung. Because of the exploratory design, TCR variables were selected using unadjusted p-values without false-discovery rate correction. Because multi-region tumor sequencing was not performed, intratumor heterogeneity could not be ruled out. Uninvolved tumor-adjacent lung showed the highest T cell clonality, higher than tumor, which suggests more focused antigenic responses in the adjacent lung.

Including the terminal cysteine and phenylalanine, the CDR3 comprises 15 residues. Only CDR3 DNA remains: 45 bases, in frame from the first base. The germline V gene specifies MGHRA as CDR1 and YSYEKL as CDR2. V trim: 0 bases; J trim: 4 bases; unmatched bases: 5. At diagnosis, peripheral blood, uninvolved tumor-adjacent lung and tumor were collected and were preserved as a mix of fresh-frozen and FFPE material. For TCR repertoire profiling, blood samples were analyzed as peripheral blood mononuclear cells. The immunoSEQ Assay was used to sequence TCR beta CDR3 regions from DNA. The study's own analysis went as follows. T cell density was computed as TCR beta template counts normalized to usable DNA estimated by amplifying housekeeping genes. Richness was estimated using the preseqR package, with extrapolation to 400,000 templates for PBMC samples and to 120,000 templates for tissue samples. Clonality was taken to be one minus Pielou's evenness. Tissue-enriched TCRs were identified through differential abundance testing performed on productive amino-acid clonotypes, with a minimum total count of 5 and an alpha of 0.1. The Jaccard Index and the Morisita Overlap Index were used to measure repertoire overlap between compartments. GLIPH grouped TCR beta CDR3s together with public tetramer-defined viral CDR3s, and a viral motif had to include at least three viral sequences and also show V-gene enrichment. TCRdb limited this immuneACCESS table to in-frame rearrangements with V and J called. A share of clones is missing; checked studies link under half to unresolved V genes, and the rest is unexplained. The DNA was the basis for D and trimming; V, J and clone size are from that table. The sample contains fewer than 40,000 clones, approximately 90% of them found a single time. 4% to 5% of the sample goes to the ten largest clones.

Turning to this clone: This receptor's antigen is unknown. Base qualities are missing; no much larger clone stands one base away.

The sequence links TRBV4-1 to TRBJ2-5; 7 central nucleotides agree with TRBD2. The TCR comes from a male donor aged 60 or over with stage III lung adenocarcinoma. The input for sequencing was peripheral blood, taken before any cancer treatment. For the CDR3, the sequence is CASSQDPGLTETQYF. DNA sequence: TGCGCCAGCAGCCAAGACCCGGGACTAACAGAGACCCAGTACTTC.